Sequencing of this T cell receptor (beta chain) was carried out in a study of blood T cell repertoires in COVID-19. This table comes from immunoSEQ multiplex PCR, and its TCRdb copy is limited to in-frame clones, with some not included. Of around 40,000 clones listed, about 90% are singletons. CDR1 is SGHDT, CDR2 YYEEEE, per germline. The CDR3 has 15 residues. The junction had 4 bases not matched to a gene; V was cut back by 1 base and J by 5 bases. The receptor comes from a woman of 80 years or more with acute or convalescent COVID-19. The sample was peripheral blood. The chain has TRBV5-6 and TRBJ2-1; TRBD2 matches at 9 bases. In DNA, the CDR3 is TGTGCCAGCAGCTTGAATAGCGGGGGACACAATGAGCAGTTCTTC. This gives the protein CASSLNSGGHNEQFF.